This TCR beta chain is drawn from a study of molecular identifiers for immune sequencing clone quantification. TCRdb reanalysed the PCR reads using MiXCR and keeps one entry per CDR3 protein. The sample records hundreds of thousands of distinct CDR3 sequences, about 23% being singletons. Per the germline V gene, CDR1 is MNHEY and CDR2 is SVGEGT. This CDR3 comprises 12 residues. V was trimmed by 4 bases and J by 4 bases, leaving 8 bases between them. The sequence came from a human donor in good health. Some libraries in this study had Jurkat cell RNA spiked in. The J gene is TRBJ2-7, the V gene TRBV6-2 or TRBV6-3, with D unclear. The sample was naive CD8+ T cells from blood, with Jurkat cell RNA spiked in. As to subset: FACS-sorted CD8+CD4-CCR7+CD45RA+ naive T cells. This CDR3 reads CASSFNLYEQYF. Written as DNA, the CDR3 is TGTGCCAGCAGTTTCAACTTATACGAGCAGTACTTC.